The 23 T cell receptor beta chains below were found in one sample sequenced in a study of cytotoxic CD8 clonotypes in ibrutinib-treated CLL. Clones were read by immunoSEQ multiplex PCR, and TCRdb kept only the in-frame ones, dropping some. The repertoire holds roughly 180,000 clones, under 85% seen once, with 3.5% to 5.5% in the top ten. Sequences were derived from PBMCs, sampled after 24 months of ibrutinib treatment. These receptor sequences come from a human donor with chronic lymphocytic leukemia.

The V and J genes are TRBV9 and TRBJ1-1; weak D call: TRBD1 (5 bases). Germline V gene lookup returns CDR1 SGDLS and CDR2 YYNGEE. V lost 3 bases, J lost 1 base, and 13 bases lay in between. The CDR3 runs 15 residues. The CDR3 reads CASSAGGRWNTEAFF. CDR3 in DNA: TGTGCCAGCAGCGCGGGGGGGAGGTGGAACACTGAAGCTTTCTTT.

This clone was counted only a few times. V gene TRBV18 combines with J gene TRBJ2-7; possibly TRBD2 for D (6 bases). The CDR3 runs 15 residues. Germline CDR1 KGHSH, CDR2 LQKENI. V lost 2 bases, J lost 2 bases, and 13 bases lay in between. The chain's CDR3 is CASSPWRGPPYEQYF. DNA of the CDR3: TGTGCCAGCTCACCATGGAGGGGTCCCCCCTACGAGCAGTACTTC.

The chain has TRBV9 and TRBJ1-3, with D uncertain. The CDR3 loop spans 16 amino acids. V was cut by 4 bases and J by 2 bases, with 16 bases left in between. Per germline, CDR1 SGDLS and CDR2 YYNGEE. This CDR3 is CASSKSMDAAGNTIYF. CDR3 DNA: TGTGCCAGCAGCAAGTCGATGGATGCAGCTGGAAACACCATATATTTT.

The chain links TRBV7-2 to TRBJ1-1; TRBD1 is a possible D gene (6 bases). CDR1 is SGHTA, CDR2 FQGNSA, per germline. V shed 1 base and J shed 4 bases, with 10 bases lying between them. The CDR3 loop spans 14 amino acids. The CDR3 bases are TGTGCCAGCAGCTTAGTAAAGGGGGGCACTGAAGCTTTCTTT. This gives the protein CASSLVKGGTEAFF.

The V gene is TRBV19, the J gene TRBJ2-1; 16 nucleotides match TRBD2. This CDR3 has 17 residues. In germline, CDR1 is LNHDA, CDR2 SQIVND (reference sequence). The ends lost 5 bases at V and 6 bases at J; junction bases unmatched: 7. The CDR3 reads CASSAGTSGRAGNEQFF. The CDR3 nucleotides are TGTGCCAGTAGTGCCGGGACTAGCGGGAGGGCGGGCAATGAGCAGTTCTTC.

Comment on this clone: Compared with germline, one end of the junction differs, possibly owing to a read error. V usage is TRBV7-7 and J usage is TRBJ2-5; tentative D call: TRBD2 (5 bases). The germline CDR1 and CDR2 sequences are SSHAT and FNYEAQ (reference sequence). The CDR3 runs 15 residues. The CDR3 coding sequence is TGTGCTAGCAGCGCGGCCCGGGATAAACAAGAGACCCAGTACTTC. Encoded protein: CASSAARDKQETQYF.

In its sample, this clone was seen a few times. The chain recombines TRBV5-6 with TRBJ1-6, with no clear D. With 0 bases removed from V and 7 bases from J, the gap between germline ends came to 14 bases. The CDR3 totals 16 residues. Germline V gene data show CDR1 as SGHDT and CDR2 as YYEEEE. CDR3 DNA: TGTGCCAGCAGCTTGGTCGGGCAGAAGGCGAATTCACCCCTCCACTTT. This translates into CASSLVGQKANSPLHF.

The V call is TRBV7-3, the J call TRBJ2-5, with TRBD2 identical over 9 bases. CDR3 length equals 15 residues. Germline CDR1 SGHTA, CDR2 FQGTGA. The ends lost 6 bases at V and 3 bases at J; junction bases unmatched: 8. The CDR3 DNA sequence: TGTGCCAGCAGTAGCGGGAGTGGGTCGGAAGAGACCCAGTACTTC. It codes for CASSSGSGSEETQYF. The whole variable domain, remainder taken from reference TRBV7-3 and TRBJ2-5, is GAGVSQTPSNKVTEKGKYVELRCDPISGHTALYWYRQSLGQGPEFLIYFQGTGAADDSGLPNDRFFAVRPEGSVSTLKIQRTERGDSAVYLCASSSGSGSEETQYFGPGTRLLVL.

The V gene is TRBV19, the J gene TRBJ2-1, with D maybe TRBD1 (5 bases). The CDR3 is 15 amino acids. Trimming cost V 7 bases and J 0 bases, with 13 bases left between them. Germline loops: CDR1 LNHDA, CDR2 SQIVND (reference sequence). The CDR3 DNA reads TGTGCCAGTACGGACACTCCTGGCTCCTACAATGAGCAGTTCTTC. Protein sequence: CASTDTPGSYNEQFF.

The rearrangement uses TRBV11-2 and TRBJ2-1; TRBD2 aligns across 8 bases. CDR1 is SGHAT and CDR2 is FQNNGV in the germline V gene. V trimming: 0 bases; J trimming: 8 bases; junction bases outside the gene matches: 9. This CDR3 is 16 amino acids long. The CDR3, as DNA: TGTGCCAGCAGCTTAGAGGCGGGAGGTAGAGGGGATGAGCAGTTCTTC. Protein product: CASSLEAGGRGDEQFF.

This clone has only one observation. The DNA of the CDR3 is TGCAGCGTTTCCCCACAACTCGACAGGGACCATGGCTACACCTTC. As protein: CSVSPQLDRDHGYTF. The rearrangement uses TRBV29-1 and TRBJ1-2, with 7 bases fitting TRBD1. V was clipped by 5 bases and J by 6 bases; unmatched bases: 15. The CDR3 covers 15 residues. Germline CDR1 SQVTM, CDR2 ANQGSEA.

The table lists this clone with many counts. The chain is built from TRBV7-9 and TRBJ2-7; 8 nucleotides align to TRBD1. The CDR3 is 14 residues long. Trimming took 4 bases from V and 6 from J; bases not matched to a gene: 8. Germline lookup yields CDR1 SEHNR and CDR2 FQNEAQ (reference sequence). DNA for the CDR3: TGTGCCAGCAGCTCCAGGGGGCGTTTATCCGAGCAGTACTTC. This sequence encodes CASSSRGRLSEQYF.

This chain joins TRBV7-2 and TRBJ2-3; the match to TRBD2 covers 9 bases. Losses at the gene ends were 6 bases for V and 5 bases for J; bases not matched to a gene: 6. The CDR3 is 14 amino acids. The germline gives CDR1 SGHTA, CDR2 FQGNSA. CDR3 sequence reads: CASRYSGSGDTQYF. In nucleotides, the CDR3 is TGTGCCAGCAGGTATAGCGGGAGCGGAGATACGCAGTATTTT.

The chain links TRBV6-6 to TRBJ1-1; D ambiguous. V lost 2 bases to trimming and J lost 7 bases, with 8 bases between them. Germline CDR1 and CDR2: MNHNY and SVGAGI (reference sequence). CDR3 length: 12 amino acids. The CDR3 protein is CASSYPQNEAFF. Written as DNA, the CDR3 is TGTGCCAGCAGTTACCCCCAGAATGAAGCTTTCTTT.

The V and J genes are TRBV21-1 and TRBJ2-3; the D call TRBD2 from the table was never checked on the DNA. TRBV21-1 is flagged as a pseudogene. CDR3 length: 19 amino acids. DNA for the CDR3: TGTGCCAGCAGCAAAGCCCTCCGATCTCGGGGGGAGGGAACAGATACGCAGTATTTT. This sequence encodes CASSKALRSRGEGTDTQYF.

To note about this clone: The sample contains more than one DNA sequence encoding this CDR3. J is TRBJ2-7 and V is TRBV7-2; 8 nucleotides align to TRBD2. Germline lookup yields CDR1 SGHTA and CDR2 FQGNSA. The J segment lost 3 bases and the V segment lost 1 base, leaving 2 bases of the junction unmatched. There are 14 residues in the CDR3. In DNA, the CDR3 is TGTGCCAGCAGCTTAGGCGGGGGGATCTACGAGCAGTACTTC. Translated: CASSLGGGIYEQYF.

In its sample, this clone was seen once. The genes are TRBV9 and TRBJ1-2; no clear D gene. This CDR3 has 13 residues. Trimming shortened V by 4 bases and J by 3 bases, and 10 bases separated the two germline ends. The V gene's germline CDR1 is SGDLS and CDR2 YYNGEE. DNA of the CDR3: TGTGCCAGCAGCCGGCGGGGAGACTATGGCTACACCTTC. It is translated as CASSRRGDYGYTF.

V is TRBV28 and J is TRBJ1-1, with TRBD1 matching over 7 bases. V was clipped by 6 bases and J by 9 bases; unmatched bases: 7. CDR1 MDHEN and CDR2 SYDVKM come from the germline V gene. The CDR3 runs to 12 residues. In nucleotides, the CDR3 is TGTGCCAGCAGCCTGACAGGGCGGCAAGCTTTCTTT. Its translation is CASSLTGRQAFF.

This clone showed up just a few times. The rearrangement links TRBV2 to TRBJ1-2, with D possibly being TRBD1 (6 bases). The CDR3 consists of 13 residues. Germline lookup yields CDR1 SNHLY and CDR2 FYNNEI. Trimming took 6 bases from V and 7 from J, leaving 15 bases between them. The CDR3 nucleotides are TGTGCCAGCAGCAACCGGGACATCCCTGGCTACACCTTC. Protein: CASSNRDIPGYTF. The whole variable domain, filled in from reference TRBV2 and TRBJ1-2, reads EPEVTQTPSHQVTQMGQEVILRCVPISNHLYFYWYRQILGQKVEFLVSFYNNEISEKSEIFDDQFSVERPDGSNFTLKIRSTKLEDSAMYFCASSNRDIPGYTFGSGTRLTVV.

The gene calls are TRBV7-3 and TRBJ2-4; 8 bases agree with TRBD2. V shed 5 bases and J 4 bases; nucleotides not matched to a gene: 7. The CDR3 has 15 residues. Looked up from germline, CDR1 is SGHTA and CDR2 is FQGTGA. In DNA, the CDR3 is TGTGCCAGCAGCCCGGGGGGGCCCGGAAAAAACATTCAGTACTTC. Amino acids: CASSPGGPGKNIQYF.

This chain connects TRBV19 to TRBJ1-3; D uncertain. The V end was cut by 3 bases, the J end by 4 bases, with 7 bases between. CDR1 is LNHDA and CDR2 is SQIVND in the germline V gene (reference sequence). The CDR3 extends over 13 amino acids. CDR3 loop: CASSIASGNTIYF. DNA for the CDR3: TGTGCCAGTAGTATTGCGTCGGGAAACACCATATATTTT.

The chain couples TRBV30 to TRBJ1-4; D remains ambiguous. The V gene lost 3 bases and the J gene lost 5 bases, with 13 bases spanning the gap. From germline, CDR1 is GTSNPN and CDR2 SVGIG (reference sequence). The CDR3 is 14 amino acids. CDR3 in amino acids: CAWRRSSLNEKLFF. The CDR3 DNA reads TGTGCCTGGAGACGTAGCAGCTTAAATGAAAAACTGTTTTTT.

This rearrangement joins TRBV12-5 to TRBJ1-2; perhaps TRBD1 as D (6 bases). The ends were cut back, 4 bases at V and 8 bases at J, with 11 bases in the middle. The CDR3 consists of 12 residues. CDR1 is LGHNT, CDR2 FRNRAP, per germline. In nucleotides, the CDR3 is TGTGCTAGTGGTTCAGGGGCGTCCGGCTACACCTTC. It yields the protein CASGSGASGYTF.